This is a list of T cell receptor beta chains from one sample in a study of Ad26.COV2.S vaccination and SARS-CoV-2 variants. The data were produced by immunoSEQ multiplex PCR, yet TCRdb's version contains in-frame clones alone and is incomplete. This table has about 450,000 clones, roughly 89% appearing once. This specimen consisted of peripheral blood, obtained in a trial of Ad26.COV2.S vaccine versus placebo. The receptors shown here come from a person between 18 and 59 years old who received the Ad26.COV2.S COVID-19 vaccine or a placebo. CDR3s leave out the opening cysteine and the closing phenylalanine or tryptophan.

J: TRBJ1-6
V: TRBV27
CDR3: ASSLGPRGSPLH

J: TRBJ2-5
V: TRBV7-2
CDR3: ASSLMLSGNQETQY

J: TRBJ1-1
V: TRBV25-1
CDR3: ASSETGEAF

J: TRBJ2-6
V: TRBV7-8
CDR3: ASSPGQGYAGANVLT

J: TRBJ2-1
V: TRBV5-5
CDR3: ASLHGQGRTYNEQF

J: TRBJ2-3
V: TRBV7-2
CDR3: ASSLERLSTQY

J: TRBJ1-5
V: TRBV19
CDR3: ASSIGTADQPQH

J: TRBJ1-2
V: TRBV5-1
CDR3: ASSPGDRDERGYT

J: TRBJ1-2
V: TRBV5-1
CDR3: ASSLDRGANYGYT

J: TRBJ1-6
V: TRBV20-1
CDR3: SASKGQGDSPLH

J: TRBJ1-6
V: TRBV2
CDR3: ASIQQTGSGSPLH

J: TRBJ2-1
V: TRBV10-1
CDR3: ASSHRTSWGPNEQF

J: TRBJ1-1
V: TRBV5-4
CDR3: ASSLGGRGSTEAF

J: TRBJ1-1
V: TRBV4-2
CDR3: ASSRGVYTEAF

J: TRBJ2-7
V: TRBV28
CDR3: ASSPFPGQGFYEQY

J: TRBJ1-5
V: TRBV19
CDR3: ASSIYNQPQH

J: TRBJ1-1
V: TRBV27
CDR3: ASSFDRAYAEAF

J: TRBJ1-2
V: TRBV27
CDR3: ASSLYRTGDPYGYT

J: TRBJ2-3
V: TRBV9
CDR3: ASSFRFLGLADTQY

J: TRBJ2-7
V: TRBV5-1
CDR3: ASSRGTLAGPSYEQY

J: TRBJ2-3
V: TRBV7-8
CDR3: ASSWSSAQRAKSRRMDTQY

J: TRBJ2-5
V: TRBV15
CDR3: ATSRDKSFAGQETQY

J: TRBJ2-2
V: TRBV7-9
CDR3: ASSLGVGTMDTGELF

J: TRBJ1-1
V: TRBV11-3
CDR3: ASSSRFLNTEAF

J: TRBJ2-3
V: TRBV4-3
CDR3: ASSRLTESSTDTQY

J: TRBJ1-1
V: TRBV19
CDR3: ASSIDPGWNTEAF

J: TRBJ2-5
V: TRBV7-9
CDR3: ASSPTVQETQY

J: TRBJ1-2
V: TRBV15
CDR3: ATSSRDRPYGYT

J: TRBJ2-1
V: TRBV18
CDR3: ASSRGLDSYNEQF

J: TRBJ2-1
V: TRBV4-3
CDR3: ASSQAWRSSYNEQF

J: TRBJ1-2
V: TRBV18
CDR3: ASSQTTGDYGYT

J: TRBJ2-5
V: TRBV3-1/TRBV3-2
CDR3: ASEAGTETQY

J: TRBJ1-1
V: TRBV7-3
CDR3: ASSHGRNTEAF

J: TRBJ2-3
V: TRBV19
CDR3: ASGMRGTDTQY